This T cell receptor beta chain was recorded in a study of early T cells in non-severe SARS-CoV-2 infection. Turning to the study itself: The study sequenced bulk RNA from unsorted whole blood, with chains unpaired. Study-level results: VDJdb matching favored anti-spike CD8 responses, missing private and CD4 specificities.

The length of the CDR3 is 12 residues. The V gene's germline CDR1 is DFQATT and CDR2 SNEGSKA (reference sequence). Attachment of unique molecular identifiers to individual cDNA molecules was performed. TCRdb reprocessed the 5' RACE reads with MiXCR, giving one entry per CDR3 protein. Of over 50,000 distinct CDR3 sequences in the sample, 10% to 13% were seen once. This clonotype appeared a single time. Its cognate antigen is unknown. Given a much more abundant clone one base away, this may be a read error. Sequencing used whole blood. The receptor's source is an adult who was a healthcare worker with PCR-confirmed SARS-CoV-2 infection or an uninfected control (not recorded which). This sequence joins TRBV20-1 and TRBJ2-3; tentative D call: TRBD2 (5 bases). CDR3 DNA: TGCAGTGCTAGGCCTAGCACAGATACGCAGTTTTTT. Its translation is CSARPSTDTQFF.